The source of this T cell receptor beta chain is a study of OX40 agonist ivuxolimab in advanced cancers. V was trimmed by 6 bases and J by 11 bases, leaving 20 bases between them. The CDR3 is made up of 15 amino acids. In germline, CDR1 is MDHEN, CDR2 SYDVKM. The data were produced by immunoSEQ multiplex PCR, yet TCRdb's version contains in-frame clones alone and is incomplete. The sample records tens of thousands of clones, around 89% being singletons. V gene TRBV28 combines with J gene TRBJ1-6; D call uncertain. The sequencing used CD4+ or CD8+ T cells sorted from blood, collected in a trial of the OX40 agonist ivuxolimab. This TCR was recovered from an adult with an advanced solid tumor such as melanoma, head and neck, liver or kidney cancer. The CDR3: CASSPPLGSPPPLHF. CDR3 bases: TGTGCCAGCAGCCCCCCTCTTGGTTCCCCTCCACCCCTCCACTTT.